This T cell receptor beta chain was recovered during a study of OX40 agonist ivuxolimab in advanced cancers. In the study overall: Ivuxolimab, which targeted the costimulatory receptor OX40 (CD134), was an agonistic, fully human IgG2 monoclonal antibody. In the dose-escalation cohort, around four fifths of patients were male, and the mean age was roughly 60 years with a range of roughly 23 to 79. Intravenous ivuxolimab was administered to patients every 2 weeks at six dose levels: 0.01, 0.1, 0.3, 1.5, 3 and 10 mg/kg. Peripheral TCRbeta sequencing was intended to test whether TCR sequence diversity was altered and clonal T-cell expansion was caused by ivuxolimab. Of the roughly 52 patients in dose escalation, about 20 had hepatocellular carcinoma, some 15 had melanoma, 9 had renal cell carcinoma and 9 had head and neck cancer. Patients were allowed to have had prior anti-PD-1, anti-PD-L1 or anti-CTLA-4 therapy, and around 41% of the dose-escalation patients had previously received checkpoint inhibitors. The paper describes the monotherapy dose-escalation part (N ≈ 51 patients) of the phase I trial of ivuxolimab. Three dose-escalation patients achieved partial responses, one with hepatocellular carcinoma and two with cutaneous melanoma.

V sheds 3 bases and J sheds 0 bases, leaving 8 bases between their ends. CDR1 GTSNPN and CDR2 SVGIG were looked up in the germline V gene (reference sequence). There are 13 amino acids in the CDR3, from cysteine to phenylalanine inclusive. Only the CDR3 region is kept as DNA, spanning 39 bases read in frame from base 1. What the research found in general, with its limitations: In the 0.1-3.0 mg/kg groups, partial responders were among the patients with the lowest normalized peripheral clonal expansion, particularly in CD8+ T cells. Clonal expansion of both CD4+ and CD8+ blood T cells was observed from baseline to week 6 at doses 0.1 to 3.0 mg/kg. Low levels of normalized T-cell clonal expansion were also shown by some nonresponding patients. Antigen specificity was not determined for the clonally expanded peripheral T cells. After ivuxolimab, CD8+ T cells had more expanded clones than CD4+ T cells on average.

To sequence the TCRbeta CDR3 region, genomic DNA was isolated from the sorted cells. The immunoSEQ Assay was used to sequence the TCRbeta CDR3 regions. The clones in this table, taken by TCRdb from immuneACCESS, are in-frame only. Not every clone is retained; where verified, under half of the shortfall comes from an unresolved V gene, and the cause of the rest is unknown. In this sample the table shows nearly 60,000 clones, 75% to 90% of which occur a single time. The biggest ten clones account for approximately 3.4% of the sample. Notes on this clone: There is no known antigen for this receptor. Qualities for individual bases were not recorded, and no much larger clone is one base off.

The trial excluded patients who had a history of autoimmune disease or who were on systemic immunosuppression. In every dose cohort, peripheral blood was drawn for TCR sequencing at baseline, cycle 4 day 1, and cycle 7 day 1. The samples were taken from a phase I, first-in-human, multicenter, open-label dose-escalation trial of ivuxolimab. The trial enrolled adults with locally advanced or metastatic head and neck squamous cell, hepatocellular, melanoma or renal cell carcinoma. Before TCR sequencing, CD4+ T cells and CD8+ T cells were sorted from peripheral blood as separate populations. The sequencing here drew on CD4+ or CD8+ T cells sorted from blood, taken in a trial of the OX40 agonist ivuxolimab. The sequence derives from an adult with an advanced solid tumor such as melanoma, head and neck, liver or kidney cancer. The sequence links TRBV30 to TRBJ2-5; D gene: possibly TRBD1, on 6 matching bases. The nucleotide sequence reads as follows: TGTGCCTGGAGCACAGGGTACCAAGAGACCCAGTACTTC. This is translated as CAWSTGYQETQYF.